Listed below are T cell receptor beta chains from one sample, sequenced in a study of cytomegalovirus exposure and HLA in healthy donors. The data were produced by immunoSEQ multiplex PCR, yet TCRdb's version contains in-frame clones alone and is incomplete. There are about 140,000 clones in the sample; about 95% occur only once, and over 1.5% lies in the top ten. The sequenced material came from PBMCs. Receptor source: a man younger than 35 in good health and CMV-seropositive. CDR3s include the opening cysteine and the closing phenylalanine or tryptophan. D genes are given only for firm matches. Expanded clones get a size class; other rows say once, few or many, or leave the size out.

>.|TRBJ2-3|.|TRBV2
CASSERRVSDTQYF
TGTGCCAGCAGTGAAAGGCGTGTTAGCGATACGCAGTATTTT
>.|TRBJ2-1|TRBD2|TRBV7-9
CASSLYGGSGRDNEQFF
TGTGCCAGCAGCTTATATGGCGGGAGTGGAAGGGACAATGAGCAGTTCTTC
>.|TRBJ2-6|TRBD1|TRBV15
CATSSPRDRAVSGANVLTF
TGTGCCACCAGCAGTCCCCGGGACAGGGCCGTCTCTGGGGCCAACGTCCTGACTTTC
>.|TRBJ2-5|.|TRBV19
CASSIRGVLGGVKQETQYF
TGTGCCAGTAGTATAAGGGGCGTGTTGGGCGGGGTCAAACAAGAGACCCAGTACTTC
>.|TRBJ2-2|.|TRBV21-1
CASSKVRGKDTGELFF
TGTGCCAGCAGCAAAGTAAGGGGAAAGGACACCGGGGAGCTGTTTTTT
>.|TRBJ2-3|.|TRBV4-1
CASSQAGTDTQYF
TGCGCCAGCAGCCAAGCGGGAACAGATACGCAGTATTTT
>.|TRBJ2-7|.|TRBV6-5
CASRRTPYEQYF
TGTGCCAGCAGACGGACACCCTACGAGCAGTACTTC
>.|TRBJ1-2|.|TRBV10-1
CASSDMRVGQGHYGYTF
TGCGCCAGCAGTGATATGAGAGTGGGTCAGGGTCACTATGGCTACACCTTC
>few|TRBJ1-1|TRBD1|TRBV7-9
CASKSTGGPEAFF
TGTGCCAGCAAGTCGACAGGGGGCCCTGAAGCTTTCTTT
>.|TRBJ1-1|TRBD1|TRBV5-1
CASSSSITGQGGTEAFF
TGCGCCAGCAGCTCATCCATAACGGGACAGGGGGGCACTGAAGCTTTCTTT
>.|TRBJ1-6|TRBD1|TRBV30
CAWSVQGTESSPLHF
TGTGCCTGGAGTGTACAGGGGACAGAAAGTTCACCCCTCCACTTT
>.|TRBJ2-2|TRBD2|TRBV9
CASSVTSGYTGELFF
TGTGCCAGCAGCGTCACTAGCGGGTACACCGGGGAGCTGTTTTTT
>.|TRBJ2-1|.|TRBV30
CAWSPSHAWSEQFF
TGTGCCTGGAGCCCCTCCCACGCATGGAGTGAGCAGTTCTTC
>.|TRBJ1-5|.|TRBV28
CATSMAAPSGNQPQHF
TGTGCCACCTCGATGGCGGCCCCTTCTGGGAATCAGCCCCAGCATTTT
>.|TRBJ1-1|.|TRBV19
CASSNTQNMNTEAFF
TGTGCCAGTAGTAATACACAAAATATGAACACTGAAGCTTTCTTT
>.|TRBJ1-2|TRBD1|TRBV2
CARTGTVDGYTF
TGTGCCAGAACCGGGACAGTAGATGGCTACACCTTC
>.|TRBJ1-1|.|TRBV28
CASSFVWTSNTEAFF
TGTGCCAGCAGTTTTGTCTGGACATCCAACACTGAAGCTTTCTTT
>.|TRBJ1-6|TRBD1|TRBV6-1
CASSARDRNNSPLHF
TGTGCCAGCAGTGCAAGGGACAGAAATAATTCACCCCTCCACTTT
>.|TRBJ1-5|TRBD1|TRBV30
CASYRDRENQPQHF
TGTGCCTCATACCGGGACAGGGAGAATCAGCCCCAGCATTTT
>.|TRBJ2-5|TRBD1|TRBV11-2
CASSLMDRGETQYF
TGTGCCAGCAGCTTAATGGACAGGGGTGAGACCCAGTACTTC
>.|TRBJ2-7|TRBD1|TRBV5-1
CASSLASGTGSSYEQYF
TGCGCCAGCAGCTTGGCGTCGGGGACAGGGAGCTCCTACGAGCAGTACTTC
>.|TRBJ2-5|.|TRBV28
CASSQTTEPLQETQYF
TGTGCCAGCAGTCAGACGACAGAGCCCCTCCAAGAGACCCAGTACTTC
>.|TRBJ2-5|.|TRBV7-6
CASSLARSGGETQYF
TGTGCCAGCAGCTTAGCGAGGTCAGGGGGGGAGACCCAGTACTTC
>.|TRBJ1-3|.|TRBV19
CASSIRSVGDGNTIYF
TGTGCCAGTAGTATCCGCAGTGTGGGAGATGGAAACACCATATATTTT
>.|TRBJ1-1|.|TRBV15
CATVGRRGNTEAFF
TGTGCCACCGTGGGACGGAGGGGAAACACTGAAGCTTTCTTT
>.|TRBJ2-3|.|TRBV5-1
CASSPEGLRTDTQYF
TGCGCCAGCAGCCCGGAGGGTCTACGCACAGATACGCAGTATTTT
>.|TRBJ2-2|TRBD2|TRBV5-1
CASSAGLAVNTGELFF
TGCGCCAGCAGCGCGGGACTAGCGGTCAACACCGGGGAGCTGTTTTTT
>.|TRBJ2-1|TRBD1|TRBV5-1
CASSLNPVRTGAANEQFF
TGCGCCAGCAGCTTGAACCCCGTCCGGACAGGGGCTGCAAATGAGCAGTTCTTC
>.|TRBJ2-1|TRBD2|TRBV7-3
CASRERGGRTNEQFF
TGTGCCAGCCGGGAGCGGGGCGGGAGGACCAATGAGCAGTTCTTC
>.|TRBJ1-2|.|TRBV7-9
CASSERAGIYGYTF
TGTGCCAGCAGCGAAAGGGCGGGCATCTATGGCTACACCTTC
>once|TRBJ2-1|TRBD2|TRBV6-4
CASSDPDRQGRGLAGVDEQFF
TGTGCCAGCAGTGACCCCGATAGACAGGGGAGGGGACTAGCGGGAGTAGATGAGCAGTTCTTC
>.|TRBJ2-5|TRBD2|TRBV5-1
CASSLGGLAETQYF
TGCGCCAGCAGCTTGGGGGGACTAGCGGAGACCCAGTACTTC
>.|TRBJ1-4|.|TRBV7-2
CASSLEHTNEKLFF
TGTGCCAGCAGCTTAGAACATACTAATGAAAAACTGTTTTTT
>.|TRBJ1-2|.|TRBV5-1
CASSSEVTYGYTF
TGCGCCAGCAGCTCGGAGGTTACCTATGGCTACACCTTC
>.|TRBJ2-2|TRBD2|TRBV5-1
CASSWGSGRFAGELFF
TGCGCCAGCAGCTGGGGTAGCGGGAGGTTCGCCGGGGAGCTGTTTTTT
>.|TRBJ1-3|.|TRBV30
CAWAAISGNTIYF
TGTGCCTGGGCAGCGATCTCTGGAAACACCATATATTTT
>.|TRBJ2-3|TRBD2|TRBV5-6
CASSPLLAGSTDTQYF
TGTGCCAGCAGCCCCCTCCTAGCGGGGAGCACAGATACGCAGTATTTT
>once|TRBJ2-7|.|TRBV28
CASSSRGGYEQYF
TGTGCCAGCAGTTCGAGGGGAGGCTACGAGCAGTACTTC
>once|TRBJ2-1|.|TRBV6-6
CASTPLSQRRNEQFF
TGTGCCAGCACCCCCTTGAGCCAGCGAAGGAATGAGCAGTTCTTC
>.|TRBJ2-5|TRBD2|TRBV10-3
CAISRLAGDQETQYF
TGTGCCATCTCCCGACTAGCGGGAGACCAAGAGACCCAGTACTTC
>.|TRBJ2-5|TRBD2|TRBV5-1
CASSISRGGQETQYF
TGCGCCAGCAGCATTTCGAGGGGAGGGCAAGAGACCCAGTACTTC
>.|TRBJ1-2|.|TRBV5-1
CASSFGEGSGGYTF
TGCGCCAGCAGCTTCGGGGAGGGATCTGGCGGCTACACCTTC